Given below is one T cell receptor (beta chain) in context. The antigen is not known. The DNA translation disagrees with the TCRdb protein at residue 13, so the protein in this description comes from the DNA. The gene names here belong to mouse. Sequencing ends 3 residues short of the CDR3 end; the germline J gene provides the rest. CDR3 length: 16 residues. V lost 4 bases and J 0 bases, leaving 13 bases between the germline ends. Germline CDR1 and CDR2: MNHDT and YYDKIL. This sample was taken from a study of CD8+ T cells in alopecia areata. Overall study context: Spontaneously alopecic C3H/HeJ graft donors, roughly 6-13 months old, gave skin to roughly 6-10-week-old female C3H/HeJ mice. Study-wide points: The study also sequences resident alphabeta T cells of normal skin in scalp samples. Lesional scalp exceeded normal scalp in clonality, especially in alopecia totalis/universalis.

Isolated RNA was reverse transcribed into cDNA used as the sequencing template. Profiled with immunoSEQ multiplex PCR; TCRdb holds only in-frame clones, not every one. The sample has over 100,000 clones, none seen only once; the top ten hold roughly 21%. The receptor comes from a C3H/HeJ mouse with alopecia areata. For the strain, the MHC haplotype given is H2-k. V is TRBV17 and J is TRBJ1-3; possible D gene TRBD1, 6 bases. Sequenced sample: lesional skin. The CDR3 bases that were read are TGTGCTAGCAGTACCGGGACAAAATATTCTGGAAATACG. As protein: CASSTGTKYSGNT. The whole CDR3 sequence is CASSTGTKYSGNTLYF.